These T cell receptor beta chains were read from a single sample in a study of T cell repertoires in aging, cancer and after chemotherapy. Via MiXCR, TCRdb re-called the multiplex PCR reads, giving one row per CDR3 protein. Among about 1,800 distinct CDR3 sequences listed, approximately 30% were seen once. The sequencing input was blood. The receptors come from a human donor with a solid tumor. CDR3s include the opening cysteine and the closing phenylalanine or tryptophan. A D gene is named only where the DNA matches it firmly. Expanded clones are given a class, and other clones once, few, many or no size at all.

cdr3_nt: TGTGCCAGCAGACAGATGACAGGAAGCAATCAGCCCCAGCATTTT
cdr3_aa: CASRQMTGSNQPQHF
d_call: -
clone_size: medium-sized
j_call: TRBJ1-5
v_call: TRBV6-5

cdr3_nt: TGTGCCAGCAGCTTCCAGGGACAGGGACAAGATACGCAGTATTTT
cdr3_aa: CASSFQGQGQDTQYF
d_call: TRBD1
clone_size: -
j_call: TRBJ2-3
v_call: TRBV7-2

cdr3_nt: TGTGCCAGCAGCTTGTATAAACGTAGCGGGGTCCAAGAGACCCAGTACTTC
cdr3_aa: CASSLYKRSGVQETQYF
d_call: TRBD2
clone_size: medium-sized
j_call: TRBJ2-5
v_call: TRBV5-4

cdr3_nt: TGCAGCTTAGGGGGTACAGTAAATGAGCAGTTCTTC
cdr3_aa: CSLGGTVNEQFF
d_call: -
clone_size: large
j_call: TRBJ2-1
v_call: TRBV29-1

cdr3_nt: TGTGCCAGCAGTTACCGGACAGGAAGGGATCAGCCCCAGCATTTT
cdr3_aa: CASSYRTGRDQPQHF
d_call: TRBD1
clone_size: medium-sized
j_call: TRBJ1-5
v_call: TRBV6-6

cdr3_nt: TGTGCCAGCAGTGTTAGCGGGGGTGCAGATACGCAGTATTTT
cdr3_aa: CASSVSGGADTQYF
d_call: TRBD2
clone_size: -
j_call: TRBJ2-3
v_call: TRBV27

cdr3_nt: TGTGCCAGCTCACCACGGGGCTCCGACACTGAAGCTTTCTTT
cdr3_aa: CASSPRGSDTEAFF
d_call: -
clone_size: medium-sized
j_call: TRBJ1-1
v_call: TRBV18

cdr3_nt: TGTGCCAGCAGGGACAGGCCCCACGAGCAGTACTTC
cdr3_aa: CASRDRPHEQYF
d_call: TRBD1
clone_size: -
j_call: TRBJ2-7
v_call: TRBV28

cdr3_nt: TGCAGTGCCTCGATGAACACTGAAGCTTTCTTT
cdr3_aa: CSASMNTEAFF
d_call: -
clone_size: few
j_call: TRBJ1-1
v_call: TRBV20-1

cdr3_nt: TGTGCCAGCAGTTTAAAAAGACAGGTCCATCACTCTGGAAACACCATATATTTT
cdr3_aa: CASSLKRQVHHSGNTIYF
d_call: -
clone_size: medium-sized
j_call: TRBJ1-3
v_call: TRBV27

cdr3_nt: TGTGCCAGCGGGGGTGCTGGCTACACCTTC
cdr3_aa: CASGGAGYTF
d_call: -
clone_size: few
j_call: TRBJ1-2
v_call: TRBV21-1

cdr3_nt: TGCGCCAGCAGCCAAGAAGGGACGGCGAGCTCTGGAAACACCATATATTTT
cdr3_aa: CASSQEGTASSGNTIYF
d_call: -
clone_size: -
j_call: TRBJ1-3
v_call: TRBV4-2

cdr3_nt: TGTGCCAGCAGTGATGCCCAGGGTTGGACTGAAGCTTTCTTT
cdr3_aa: CASSDAQGWTEAFF
d_call: -
clone_size: few
j_call: TRBJ1-1
v_call: TRBV25-1

cdr3_nt: TGCGCCAGCACCTTCGGGGCAGGACTTAATGAAAAACTGTTTTTT
cdr3_aa: CASTFGAGLNEKLFF
d_call: -
clone_size: medium-sized
j_call: TRBJ1-4
v_call: TRBV5-1

cdr3_nt: TGTGCCAGCAGTCTATGGGGGGACTATGGCTACACCTTC
cdr3_aa: CASSLWGDYGYTF
d_call: -
clone_size: medium-sized
j_call: TRBJ1-2
v_call: TRBV5-6

cdr3_nt: TGCAGCGTCCTAGGGACGACGACCGACTATGGCTACACCTTC
cdr3_aa: CSVLGTTTDYGYTF
d_call: -
clone_size: large
j_call: TRBJ1-2
v_call: TRBV29-1

cdr3_nt: TGCGCCAGCAGCGTCGGGACAAGAGGGGCTCATGGGTACTTC
cdr3_aa: CASSVGTRGAHGYF
d_call: -
clone_size: few
j_call: TRBJ2-4
v_call: TRBV5-1

cdr3_nt: TGTGCCAGCAGCCCGTTAGGAGCGGGGCAGCCCCAGCATTTT
cdr3_aa: CASSPLGAGQPQHF
d_call: -
clone_size: -
j_call: TRBJ1-5
v_call: TRBV7-2

cdr3_nt: TGTGCCAGCAGTGAATACCCAGGGGGGACTAACTATGGCTACACCTTC
cdr3_aa: CASSEYPGGTNYGYTF
d_call: TRBD1
clone_size: -
j_call: TRBJ1-2
v_call: TRBV2

cdr3_nt: TGCGCCAGCAGCCAGACAGTGAACACTGAAGCTTTCTTT
cdr3_aa: CASSQTVNTEAFF
d_call: -
clone_size: few
j_call: TRBJ1-1
v_call: TRBV5-1

cdr3_nt: TGTGCCAGCAGCAAAACGGGACGGGTCAATCAGCCCCAGCATTTT
cdr3_aa: CASSKTGRVNQPQHF
d_call: -
clone_size: medium-sized
j_call: TRBJ1-5
v_call: TRBV12-3/TRBV12-4

cdr3_nt: TGTGCCAGCAGAACTCCCGGGACGGGGAACTATGGCTACACCTTC
cdr3_aa: CASRTPGTGNYGYTF
d_call: -
clone_size: medium-sized
j_call: TRBJ1-2
v_call: TRBV6-5

cdr3_nt: TGTGCCAGCAGTTACGACCTTAACTATGGCTACACCTTC
cdr3_aa: CASSYDLNYGYTF
d_call: -
clone_size: medium-sized
j_call: TRBJ1-2
v_call: TRBV6-5

cdr3_nt: TGTGCCAGCAGCTTTCGGACTAGCGGGTACAATGAGCAGTTCTTC
cdr3_aa: CASSFRTSGYNEQFF
d_call: TRBD2
clone_size: medium-sized
j_call: TRBJ2-1
v_call: TRBV5-6

cdr3_nt: TGCAGTGCCTGGGAGGGGAATGAGCAGTTCTTC
cdr3_aa: CSAWEGNEQFF
d_call: TRBD2
clone_size: -
j_call: TRBJ2-1
v_call: TRBV20-1

cdr3_nt: TGTGCCATTTCGGCGGGGAGCTCCTACAATGAGCAGTTCTTC
cdr3_aa: CAISAGSSYNEQFF
d_call: -
clone_size: large
j_call: TRBJ2-1
v_call: TRBV10-3

cdr3_nt: TGTGCCAGCAGTACGACAGGGGGCCGCTTTCTGTTTTTT
cdr3_aa: CASSTTGGRFLFF
d_call: TRBD1
clone_size: medium-sized
j_call: TRBJ1-4
v_call: TRBV6-2/TRBV6-3

cdr3_nt: TGTGCCAGCGCCCGGGACGGGTACGAGCAGTACTTC
cdr3_aa: CASARDGYEQYF
d_call: -
clone_size: -
j_call: TRBJ2-7
v_call: TRBV6-5

cdr3_nt: TGTGCCAGCAGTGACGGGACTAGCGGGGGTGCAGATACGCAGTATTTT
cdr3_aa: CASSDGTSGGADTQYF
d_call: TRBD2
clone_size: large
j_call: TRBJ2-3
v_call: TRBV6-1

cdr3_nt: TGTGCCAGCAGCTCGACAGTCACCGGGGAGCTGTTTTTT
cdr3_aa: CASSSTVTGELFF
d_call: -
clone_size: large
j_call: TRBJ2-2
v_call: TRBV13

cdr3_nt: TGTGCCAGCAGTTCTGCAGAGAACTACGAGCAGTACTTC
cdr3_aa: CASSSAENYEQYF
d_call: -
clone_size: medium-sized
j_call: TRBJ2-7
v_call: TRBV12-3/TRBV12-4

cdr3_nt: TGTGCCAGCAGTTACTCGAGCCAGGGGCCATCACCCCTCCACTTT
cdr3_aa: CASSYSSQGPSPLHF
d_call: -
clone_size: medium-sized
j_call: TRBJ1-6
v_call: TRBV6-5

cdr3_nt: TGTGCCAGCAGTTACTCGACTAGCGGGGGGTACGAGCAGTACTTC
cdr3_aa: CASSYSTSGGYEQYF
d_call: TRBD2
clone_size: medium-sized
j_call: TRBJ2-7
v_call: TRBV6-2/TRBV6-3

cdr3_nt: TGTGCCAGCAGTCCCCCAGGACAGGGTTACGAGCAGTACTTC
cdr3_aa: CASSPPGQGYEQYF
d_call: TRBD1
clone_size: -
j_call: TRBJ2-7
v_call: TRBV14

cdr3_nt: TGTGCCAGCAGCTCGCGGCGAGGTGGACAGGGGCTCTACGAGCAGTACTTC
cdr3_aa: CASSSRRGGQGLYEQYF
d_call: TRBD1
clone_size: large
j_call: TRBJ2-7
v_call: TRBV12-3/TRBV12-4

cdr3_nt: TGTGCCAGCAGCCGAGCCGGGCGGTACGAGCAGTACTTC
cdr3_aa: CASSRAGRYEQYF
d_call: -
clone_size: medium-sized
j_call: TRBJ2-7
v_call: TRBV4-3

cdr3_nt: TGTGCCAGCAGTTCTTCCGGGACAGGGGGCAACTATGGCTACACCTTC
cdr3_aa: CASSSSGTGGNYGYTF
d_call: TRBD1
clone_size: few
j_call: TRBJ1-2
v_call: TRBV28

cdr3_nt: TGTGCCAGCAGCTTAGCGAGGACTAGCTCCAATGAGCAGTTCTTC
cdr3_aa: CASSLARTSSNEQFF
d_call: TRBD2
clone_size: -
j_call: TRBJ2-1
v_call: TRBV7-2

cdr3_nt: TGTGCCAGCAGCTTAGAGGGGGCGGGGGGGGATACGCAGTATTTT
cdr3_aa: CASSLEGAGGDTQYF
d_call: TRBD2
clone_size: -
j_call: TRBJ2-3
v_call: TRBV13

cdr3_nt: TGTGCCAGCAGCCATCGGACAGGTGGCGATAGCAATCAGCCCCAGCATTTT
cdr3_aa: CASSHRTGGDSNQPQHF
d_call: TRBD1
clone_size: medium-sized
j_call: TRBJ1-5
v_call: TRBV13

cdr3_nt: TGTGCCAGCAGTTATGCGGGGACAGGGTTGCTCACTGAAGCTTTCTTT
cdr3_aa: CASSYAGTGLLTEAFF
d_call: TRBD1
clone_size: medium-sized
j_call: TRBJ1-1
v_call: TRBV6-6

cdr3_nt: TGCGCCAGCAGCCAAGAAATACAGGGTAGCTATGGCTACACCTTC
cdr3_aa: CASSQEIQGSYGYTF
d_call: -
clone_size: medium-sized
j_call: TRBJ1-2
v_call: TRBV4-3

cdr3_nt: TGTGCCAGCGGGTGGACAGGGGTTACTGAAGCTTTCTTT
cdr3_aa: CASGWTGVTEAFF
d_call: TRBD1
clone_size: medium-sized
j_call: TRBJ1-1
v_call: TRBV27

cdr3_nt: TGTGCCAGCTCACCGGGGGGTGGAGAAAAACTGTTTTTT
cdr3_aa: CASSPGGGEKLFF
d_call: -
clone_size: medium-sized
j_call: TRBJ1-4
v_call: TRBV18

cdr3_nt: TGTGCCAGTAGTATTGGGGGGGCCTACGAGCAGTACTTC
cdr3_aa: CASSIGGAYEQYF
d_call: TRBD2
clone_size: -
j_call: TRBJ2-7
v_call: TRBV19

cdr3_nt: TGCAGCGTTGAAGATCGTAGCGGGGTCAGCACAGATACGCAGTATTTT
cdr3_aa: CSVEDRSGVSTDTQYF
d_call: TRBD2
clone_size: large
j_call: TRBJ2-3
v_call: TRBV29-1

cdr3_nt: TGTGCCAGCAGTGAAAACAACTACGCAACGGGAGGGGAGCTGTTTTTT
cdr3_aa: CASSENNYATGGELFF
d_call: -
clone_size: large
j_call: TRBJ2-2
v_call: TRBV6-1

cdr3_nt: TGTGCCAGCAGTCGCAGGGAGGGTCCGGAGACCCAGTACTTC
cdr3_aa: CASSRREGPETQYF
d_call: TRBD2
clone_size: medium-sized
j_call: TRBJ2-5
v_call: TRBV7-2

cdr3_nt: TGTGCCAGCAGCCTCAGGACAGGGCCCACCGGGGAGCTGTTTTTT
cdr3_aa: CASSLRTGPTGELFF
d_call: TRBD1
clone_size: medium-sized
j_call: TRBJ2-2
v_call: TRBV12-3/TRBV12-4

cdr3_nt: TGCAGTGCAAGGGACAGGGGGCCTATCTATGGCTACACCTTC
cdr3_aa: CSARDRGPIYGYTF
d_call: TRBD1
clone_size: -
j_call: TRBJ1-2
v_call: TRBV20-1

cdr3_nt: TGTGCCACCAGCAGAGATCCGTATAGCAATCAGCCCCAGCATTTT
cdr3_aa: CATSRDPYSNQPQHF
d_call: -
clone_size: medium-sized
j_call: TRBJ1-5
v_call: TRBV15

cdr3_nt: TGCGCCAGCAGCTTAACCGGGACAGGGATGGACACCTTC
cdr3_aa: CASSLTGTGMDTF
d_call: TRBD1
clone_size: -
j_call: TRBJ1-2
v_call: TRBV5-1

cdr3_nt: TGTGCCAGCAGTTCGGTTTCCACCATATATTTT
cdr3_aa: CASSSVSTIYF
d_call: -
clone_size: medium-sized
j_call: TRBJ1-3
v_call: TRBV12-3/TRBV12-4